This record covers a single T cell receptor beta chain. This record belongs to a study of shared clonotypes between healthy human individuals. Repertoires were generated with immunoSEQ multiplex PCR, while TCRdb's copy carries only in-frame clones and drops some. The sample lists more than 1 million clones; 78% were seen once. The CDR3 has 14 amino acids. Germline CDR1 is LNHDA and CDR2 is SQIVND (reference sequence). V shed 6 bases and J shed 0 bases, with 11 bases lying between them. The sample was memory CD4+ T cells from PBMCs. This sample's subset: CD45RA-negative fraction. The V call is TRBV19, the J call TRBJ1-2; perhaps TRBD1 as D (6 bases). This receptor was identified in a man between 18 and 29 years old in good health. Some clones in this sample may be carry-over from other donors' samples. The DNA of the CDR3 is TGTGCCAGTAGGGCAGGGGTTGCTAACTATGGCTACACCTTC. This translates into CASRAGVANYGYTF.